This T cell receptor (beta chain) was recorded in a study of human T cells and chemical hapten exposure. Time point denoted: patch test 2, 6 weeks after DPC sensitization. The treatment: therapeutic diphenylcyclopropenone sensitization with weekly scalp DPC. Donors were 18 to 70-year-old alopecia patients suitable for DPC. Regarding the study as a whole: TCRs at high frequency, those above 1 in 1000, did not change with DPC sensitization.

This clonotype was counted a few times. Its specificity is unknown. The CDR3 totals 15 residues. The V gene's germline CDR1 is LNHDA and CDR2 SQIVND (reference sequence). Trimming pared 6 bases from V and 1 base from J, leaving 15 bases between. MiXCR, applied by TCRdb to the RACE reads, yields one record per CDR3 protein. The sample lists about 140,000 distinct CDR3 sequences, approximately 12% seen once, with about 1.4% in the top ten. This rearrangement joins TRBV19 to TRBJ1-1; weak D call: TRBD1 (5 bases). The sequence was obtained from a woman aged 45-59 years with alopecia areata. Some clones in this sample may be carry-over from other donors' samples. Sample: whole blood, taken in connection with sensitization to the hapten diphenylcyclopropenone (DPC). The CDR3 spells CASSISGQTNTEAFF. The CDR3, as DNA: TGTGCCAGTAGCATCAGCGGACAAACGAACACTGAAGCTTTCTTT. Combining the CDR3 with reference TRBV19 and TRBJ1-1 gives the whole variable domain DGGITQSPKYLFRKEGQNVTLSCEQNLNHDAMYWYRQDPGQGLRLIYYSQIVNDFQKGDIAEGYSVSREKKESFPLTVTSAQKNPTAFYLCASSISGQTNTEAFFGQGTRLTVV.